The present T cell receptor beta chain was sequenced within a study of T cell changes during pregnancy in multiple sclerosis. CDR1 and CDR2 (germline): SGHTA, FQGNSA. Germline trimming cut 3 bases from V and 2 bases from J; bases unmatched to any gene: 3. This CDR3 is 15 amino acids long. The assay was immunoSEQ multiplex PCR, and TCRdb's table has in-frame clones only and misses some. The sample includes tens of thousands of clones, around 95% of them seen just once. Sequencing used CD4+ T cells from peripheral blood mononuclear cells, obtained before pregnancy. V is TRBV7-2 and J is TRBJ2-3; 9 bases agree with TRBD1. This receptor was identified in a female donor with multiple sclerosis, enrolled in a pregnancy study. CDR3 protein: CASSFGTGTTDTQYF. The CDR3 DNA reads as TGTGCCAGCAGCTTCGGGACAGGGACCACAGATACGCAGTATTTT.